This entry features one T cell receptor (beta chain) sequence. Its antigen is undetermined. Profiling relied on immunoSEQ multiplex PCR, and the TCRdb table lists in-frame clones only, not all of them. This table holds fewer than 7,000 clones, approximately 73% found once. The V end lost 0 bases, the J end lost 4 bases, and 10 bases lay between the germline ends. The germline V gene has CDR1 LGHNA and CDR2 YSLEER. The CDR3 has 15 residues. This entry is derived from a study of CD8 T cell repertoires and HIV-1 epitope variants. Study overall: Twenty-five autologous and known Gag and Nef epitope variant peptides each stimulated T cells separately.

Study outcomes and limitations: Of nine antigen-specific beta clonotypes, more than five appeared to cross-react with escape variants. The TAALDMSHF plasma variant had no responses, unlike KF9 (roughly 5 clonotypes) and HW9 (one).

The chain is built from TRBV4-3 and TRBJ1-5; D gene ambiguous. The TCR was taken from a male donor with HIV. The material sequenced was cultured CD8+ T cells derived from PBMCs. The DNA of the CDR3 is TGCGCCAGCAGCCAAGAATACGGCCTTAATCAGCCCCAGCATTTT. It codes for CASSQEYGLNQPQHF.